Listed below are T cell receptor beta chains from one sample, sequenced in a study of blood T cell repertoires in COVID-19. Generated by immunoSEQ multiplex PCR, the TCRdb table keeps only in-frame clones and is missing some. The sample comprises roughly 280,000 clones, around 90% of which are singletons, and roughly 2.3% rests with the top ten. The sequencing input was peripheral blood. All receptors come from a man aged 50-59 years with acute or convalescent COVID-19. CDR3s include the opening cysteine and the closing phenylalanine or tryptophan. Each record gives: J gene, clone size, D gene, V gene, CDR3 protein, CDR3 DNA. The D gene is left open where the match is weak. A clone size is listed for some rows: how often the clone was seen (once, few, many), or a class if it is expanded.

j_call: TRBJ1-5
clone_size: NA
d_call: NA
v_call: TRBV4-2
cdr3_aa: CASSQDSSGGNQPQHF
cdr3_nt: TGTGCCAGCAGCCAAGATTCTTCAGGCGGCAATCAGCCCCAGCATTTT

j_call: TRBJ2-3
clone_size: few
d_call: TRBD2
v_call: TRBV7-2
cdr3_aa: CASSYRLAGGDTQYF
cdr3_nt: TGTGCCAGCAGCTACCGACTAGCGGGGGGAGATACGCAGTATTTT

j_call: TRBJ1-1
clone_size: NA
d_call: TRBD1
v_call: TRBV3-1/TRBV3-2
cdr3_aa: CASSPSPDRARTEAFF
cdr3_nt: TGTGCCAGCAGCCCTTCCCCTGACAGGGCTCGAACTGAAGCTTTCTTT

j_call: TRBJ1-3
clone_size: NA
d_call: TRBD1
v_call: TRBV19
cdr3_aa: CASSIEGTAGNTIYF
cdr3_nt: TGTGCCAGTAGTATAGAAGGGACAGCCGGAAACACCATATATTTT

j_call: TRBJ2-1
clone_size: NA
d_call: NA
v_call: TRBV7-9
cdr3_aa: CASSFYSGNEQFF
cdr3_nt: TGTGCCAGCAGCTTTTATTCCGGGAATGAGCAGTTCTTC

j_call: TRBJ1-1
clone_size: NA
d_call: NA
v_call: TRBV25-1
cdr3_aa: CASSPGMITEAFF
cdr3_nt: TGTGCCAGCAGTCCGGGGATGATCACTGAAGCTTTCTTT

j_call: TRBJ1-2
clone_size: NA
d_call: NA
v_call: TRBV4-1
cdr3_aa: CASSQDRGRNYGYTF
cdr3_nt: TGCGCCAGCAGCCAAGACCGGGGTAGAAACTATGGCTACACCTTC

j_call: TRBJ1-5
clone_size: NA
d_call: NA
v_call: TRBV27
cdr3_aa: CASSFRGEGQPQHF
cdr3_nt: TGTGCCAGCAGTTTCAGAGGGGAGGGCCAGCCCCAGCATTTT

j_call: TRBJ2-1
clone_size: NA
d_call: TRBD2
v_call: TRBV7-2
cdr3_aa: CASRGTSGVNEQFF
cdr3_nt: TGTGCCAGCAGGGGGACTAGCGGGGTCAATGAGCAGTTCTTC

j_call: TRBJ2-5
clone_size: NA
d_call: NA
v_call: TRBV10-1
cdr3_aa: CASSLTVQETQYF
cdr3_nt: TGCGCCAGCAGTTTGACTGTCCAAGAGACCCAGTACTTC

j_call: TRBJ1-2
clone_size: once
d_call: NA
v_call: TRBV6-5
cdr3_aa: CASRTQTGGNYGYTF
cdr3_nt: TGTGCCAGCAGAACCCAGACCGGGGGGAACTATGGCTACACCTTC

j_call: TRBJ1-2
clone_size: NA
d_call: TRBD1
v_call: TRBV27
cdr3_aa: CASSLGQGVDGYTF
cdr3_nt: TGTGCCAGCAGTTTGGGCCAGGGGGTGGATGGCTACACCTTC

j_call: TRBJ1-2
clone_size: NA
d_call: NA
v_call: TRBV2
cdr3_aa: CASRGEGTGGYTF
cdr3_nt: TGTGCCAGCAGGGGGGAGGGGACCGGCGGCTACACCTTC

j_call: TRBJ2-2
clone_size: NA
d_call: TRBD2
v_call: TRBV5-1
cdr3_aa: CASSLLATDTGELFF
cdr3_nt: TGCGCCAGCAGCTTACTAGCGACCGACACCGGGGAGCTGTTTTTT

j_call: TRBJ2-3
clone_size: NA
d_call: NA
v_call: TRBV2
cdr3_aa: CASSDEYWADNTDTQYF
cdr3_nt: TGTGCCAGCAGTGATGAATACTGGGCCGATAATACAGATACGCAGTATTTT

j_call: TRBJ2-1
clone_size: NA
d_call: NA
v_call: TRBV10-1
cdr3_aa: CASSDAGTASYNEQFF
cdr3_nt: TGCGCCAGCAGTGATGCAGGGACTGCTTCCTACAATGAGCAGTTCTTC